These 5 T cell receptor beta chains were sequenced from one sample in a study of T cell changes during pregnancy in multiple sclerosis. Generated by immunoSEQ multiplex PCR, the TCRdb table keeps only in-frame clones and is missing some. Here the sample spans about 50,000 clones, around 90% being singletons. The sample here was CD4+ T cells from peripheral blood mononuclear cells, taken after pregnancy. The receptor set was obtained from a female donor in good health, enrolled as a control in a pregnancy study.

This chain links TRBV30 with TRBJ1-2; D gene unclear. The V and J ends lost 0 bases and 8 bases respectively, with 10 bases between them. CDR3 length: 12 residues. The germline V gene has CDR1 GTSNPN and CDR2 SVGIG (reference sequence). The CDR3 loop reads CAWSVAIWGYTF. CDR3 coding DNA: TGTGCCTGGAGTGTAGCCATTTGGGGCTACACCTTC.

This chain joins TRBV6-1 and TRBJ1-1, with 8 bases that match TRBD1. The V and J ends lost 4 bases and 7 bases, in that order; junction bases with no gene match: 2. Germline CDR1 MNHNS, CDR2 SASEGT. The CDR3 runs to 12 residues. Here the CDR3 reads CASSGDRLEAFF. Written as DNA, the CDR3 is TGTGCCAGCAGTGGGGACAGGCTTGAAGCTTTCTTT.

The chain recombines TRBV5-8 with TRBJ2-7; D not certain. The ends were cut back, 0 bases at V and 2 bases at J, with 12 bases in the middle. From germline, CDR1 is SGHTS and CDR2 YDEGEE. The CDR3 extends over 15 amino acids. In DNA, the CDR3 is TGTGCCAGCAGCTTGGGGAACAGTGTCACCTACGAGCAGTACTTC. It is translated as CASSLGNSVTYEQYF.

The chain uses TRBV19 and TRBJ2-1; the match to TRBD2 covers 8 bases. This CDR3 is 13 amino acids long. Germline V gives CDR1 LNHDA, CDR2 SQIVND (reference sequence). J was trimmed by 6 bases and V by 6 bases; bases with no gene match: 4. The CDR3 DNA follows: TGTGCCAGTAGCAGGACTAGCATCAATGAGCAGTTCTTC. It yields the protein CASSRTSINEQFF.

This chain links TRBV7-8 with TRBJ1-2; TRBD1 is a possible D gene (5 bases). V lost 5 bases and J 1 base, leaving 14 bases between the germline ends. The CDR3 loop spans 15 amino acids. Per the germline V gene, CDR1 is SGHVS and CDR2 is FQNEAQ. The DNA for the CDR3 is TGTGCCAGCAGCCCCACAGGATTAATTAACTATGGCTACACCTTC. Translation gives CASSPTGLINYGYTF.